Each of the 11 T cell receptor beta chains below was sequenced from the same sample in a study of blood T cell repertoires in COVID-19. Profiled with immunoSEQ multiplex PCR; TCRdb holds only in-frame clones, not every one. The sample holds around 250,000 clones; around 84% are singletons and the top ten take 1.5%. Material for sequencing was peripheral blood. The origin of the receptors is a woman between 40 and 50 years old who had recovered from COVID-19.

The chain couples TRBV28 to TRBJ1-2, with D maybe TRBD1 (5 bases). The CDR3 is 14 residues long. V was pared by 4 bases and J by 1 base, with 10 bases between. CDR1 and CDR2 (germline): MDHEN, SYDVKM. CDR3 loop: CASSSAGINYGYTF. CDR3 nucleotides: TGTGCCAGCAGTTCCGCAGGGATTAACTATGGCTACACCTTC.

This chain links TRBV6-5 with TRBJ2-6, with a weak D call TRBD1 (5 bases). Germline assignment: CDR1 MNHEY and CDR2 SVGAGI. V was trimmed by 8 bases and J by 2 bases, leaving 10 bases between them. The CDR3 is made up of 14 amino acids. The CDR3 nucleotides read TGTGCCAGCGTGAGACAGCCTGGGGCCAACGTCCTGACTTTC. It is translated as CASVRQPGANVLTF.

The CDR3: CSFLGGTTGNTIYF. The CDR3 region has the DNA TGCAGCTTTCTGGGGGGTACTACTGGAAACACCATATATTTT. V usage is TRBV29-1 and J usage is TRBJ1-3, with a tentative D call TRBD1 (5 bases). This CDR3 comprises 14 residues. Germline V gene sequence: CDR1 SQVTM, CDR2 ANQGSEA. The V and J ends lost 8 bases and 2 bases respectively, with 16 bases between them.

CDR3 DNA sequence: TGTGCCAGCAGTGATCAGGGGCACAATGAGCAGTTCTTC. This codes for CASSDQGHNEQFF. The chain has TRBV25-1 and TRBJ2-1; the D gene is possibly TRBD1 (6 bases). Between the trimmed V and J ends, which lost 3 bases and 5 bases, there was a span of 8 bases. The germline V gene has CDR1 MGHDK and CDR2 SYGVNS. This CDR3 comprises 13 residues. Full variable domain (outside the CDR3, taken from reference TRBV25-1 and TRBJ2-1): EADIYQTPRYLVIGTGKKITLECSQTMGHDKMYWYQQDPGMELHLIHYSYGVNSTEKGDLSSESTVSRIRTEHFPLTLESARPSHTSQYLCASSDQGHNEQFFGPGTRLTVL.

The chain employs TRBV5-1 and TRBJ2-5, with 9 bases that match TRBD1. V was clipped by 0 bases and J by 4 bases; unmatched bases: 1. The germline CDR1 and CDR2 sequences are SGHRS and YFSETQ. There are 14 residues in the CDR3. The CDR3 protein is CASSLEDRGETQYF. The CDR3 nucleotides read TGCGCCAGCAGCTTGGAGGACAGGGGAGAGACCCAGTACTTC.

The CDR3 loop reads CASSHTGMWGGAIKVTQYF. The CDR3 nucleotides are TGTGCCAGCAGCCACACAGGGATGTGGGGGGGGGCAATAAAAGTGACCCAGTACTTC. V gene TRBV4-2 combines with J gene TRBJ2-5, with D possibly being TRBD2 (7 bases). The germline CDR1 and CDR2 sequences are LGHNA and YNFKEQ. The CDR3 is 19 residues long. Deletions cut 3 bases from V and 7 bases from J, with 30 bases between.

This clone has more than one count but fewer than ten. The genes are TRBV19 and TRBJ1-5; perhaps TRBD1 as D (5 bases). This CDR3 is built from 11 residues. The germline V gene has CDR1 LNHDA and CDR2 SQIVND (reference sequence). Trimming left V 8 bases short and J 8 bases short, with 10 bases between. CDR3: CASGQTEPQHF. CDR3 sequence (DNA): TGTGCCAGTGGACAAACGGAGCCCCAGCATTTT.

The chain links TRBV6-6 to TRBJ1-1; D not certain. In germline, CDR1 is MNHNY, CDR2 SVGAGI (reference sequence). This CDR3 comprises 13 residues. V was trimmed by 2 bases and J by 2 bases, leaving 6 bases between them. The CDR3 DNA is TGTGCCAGCAGTTACGGCACAAACACTGAAGCTTTCTTT. As protein: CASSYGTNTEAFF.

A word on this clone: The junction does not match germline at one end; this may be a read error. The CDR3 is CASSLESGALGYTF. Here the CDR3 DNA reads TGTGCCAGCAGCCTAGAGTCAGGGGCGCTCGGCTACACCTTC. The chain recombines TRBV11-2 with TRBJ1-2; tentatively, D is TRBD1 (6 bases). In germline, CDR1 is SGHAT, CDR2 FQNNGV. The CDR3 has 14 amino acids.

This chain links TRBV4-2 with TRBJ2-1, with 8 bases identical to TRBD1. Germline loops: CDR1 LGHNA, CDR2 YNFKEQ. This CDR3 spans 16 amino acids. V trimming: 1 base; J trimming: 3 bases; junction bases outside the gene matches: 5. Here the CDR3 reads CASSQAQGANYNEQFF. The CDR3 DNA reads TGTGCCAGCAGCCAAGCTCAGGGGGCCAACTACAATGAGCAGTTCTTC.

V gene TRBV15 combines with J gene TRBJ1-6; D not resolved. This CDR3 has 13 residues. CDR1 LNHNV and CDR2 YYDKDF come from the germline V gene (reference sequence). The V gene lost 3 bases and the J gene lost 5 bases, with 5 bases spanning the gap. CDR3 in amino acids: CATSRENNSPLHF. The CDR3 DNA reads as TGTGCCACCAGCAGGGAGAATAATTCACCCCTCCACTTT.